This paragraph covers one T cell receptor beta chain sequence. This record belongs to a study of cytomegalovirus exposure and HLA in healthy donors. The wider study: Tens of millions of unique TCRs from HLA-typed donors made up an early data release.

This PCR relied on a set of 60 Vbeta primers and 13 Jbeta primers. Measured with immunoSEQ multiplex PCR; TCRdb has only the in-frame clones, and not every one. The sample has around 150,000 clones; roughly 77% are singletons. Germline-derived CDR1 and CDR2 are SQVTM and ANQGSEA. The ends lost 7 bases at V and 6 bases at J; junction bases unmatched: 4. The CDR3 runs to 12 residues. The chain combines TRBV29-1 with TRBJ1-4, with 8 bases fitting TRBD1. The sample comprised PBMCs. The clonotype originates from a man aged 30 to 39 in good health. CDR3 bases: TGCAGCGGCAGGGGGCGGGATGAAAAACTGTTTTTT. This gives the protein CSGRGRDEKLFF.